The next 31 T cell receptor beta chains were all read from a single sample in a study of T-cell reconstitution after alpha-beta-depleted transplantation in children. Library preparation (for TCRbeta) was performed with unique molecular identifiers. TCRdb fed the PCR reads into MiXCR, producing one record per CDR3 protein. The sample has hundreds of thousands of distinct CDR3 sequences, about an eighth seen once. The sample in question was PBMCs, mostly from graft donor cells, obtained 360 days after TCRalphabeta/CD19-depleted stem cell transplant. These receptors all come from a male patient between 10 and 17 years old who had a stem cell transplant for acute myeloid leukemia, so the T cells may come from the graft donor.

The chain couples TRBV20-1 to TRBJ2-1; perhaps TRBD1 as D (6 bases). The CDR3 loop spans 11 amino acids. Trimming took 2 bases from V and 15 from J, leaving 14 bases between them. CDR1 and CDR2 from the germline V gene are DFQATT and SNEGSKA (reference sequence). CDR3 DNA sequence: TGCAGTGCTAGACCACTACAGGGTATGTTCTTC. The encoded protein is CSARPLQGMFF.

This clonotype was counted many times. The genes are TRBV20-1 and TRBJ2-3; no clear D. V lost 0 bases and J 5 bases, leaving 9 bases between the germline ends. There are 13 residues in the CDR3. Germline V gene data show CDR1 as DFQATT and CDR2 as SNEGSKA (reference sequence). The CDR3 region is CSARDLGKDTQYF. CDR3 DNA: TGCAGTGCTAGAGATCTGGGGAAAGATACGCAGTATTTT.

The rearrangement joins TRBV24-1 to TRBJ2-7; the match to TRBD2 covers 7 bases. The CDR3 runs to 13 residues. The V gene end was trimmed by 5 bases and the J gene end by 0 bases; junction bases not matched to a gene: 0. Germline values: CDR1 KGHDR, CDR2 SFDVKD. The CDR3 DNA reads TGTGCCACCAGTGCTAGCGGCTCCTACGAGCAGTACTTC. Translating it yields CATSASGSYEQYF.

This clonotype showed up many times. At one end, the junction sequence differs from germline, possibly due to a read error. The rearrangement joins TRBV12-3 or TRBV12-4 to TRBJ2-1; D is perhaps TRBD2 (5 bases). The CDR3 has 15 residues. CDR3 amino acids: CASSLETSSYNEQFF. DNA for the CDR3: TGTGCCAGCAGCTTAGAAACTAGTTCCTACAATGAGCAGTTCTTC.

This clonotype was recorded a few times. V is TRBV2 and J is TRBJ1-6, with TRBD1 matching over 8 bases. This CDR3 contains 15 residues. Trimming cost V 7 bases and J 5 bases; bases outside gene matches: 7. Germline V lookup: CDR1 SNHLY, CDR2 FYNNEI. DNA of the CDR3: TGTGCCAGCAAGGGGACAGGCCTGGATAATTCACCCCTCCACTTT. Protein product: CASKGTGLDNSPLHF.

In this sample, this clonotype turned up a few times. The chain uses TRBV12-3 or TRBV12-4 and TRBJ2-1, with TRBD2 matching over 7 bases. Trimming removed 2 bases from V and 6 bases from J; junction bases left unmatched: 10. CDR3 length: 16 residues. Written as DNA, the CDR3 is TGTGCCAGCAGTTTAACCCGGGGCGGGAGCGCCAATGAGCAGTTCTTC. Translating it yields CASSLTRGGSANEQFF.

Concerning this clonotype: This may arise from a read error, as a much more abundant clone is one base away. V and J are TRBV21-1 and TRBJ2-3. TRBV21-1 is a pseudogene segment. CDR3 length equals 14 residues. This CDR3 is CASSKPSEWVTQYF. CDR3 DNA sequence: TGTGCCAGCAGCAAACCGAGCGAGTGGGTTACGCAGTATTTT.

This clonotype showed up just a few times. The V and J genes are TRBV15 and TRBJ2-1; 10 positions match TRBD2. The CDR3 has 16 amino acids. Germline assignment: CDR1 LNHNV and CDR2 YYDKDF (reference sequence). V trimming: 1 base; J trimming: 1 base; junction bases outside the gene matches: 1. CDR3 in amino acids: CATSRGGLASYNEQFF. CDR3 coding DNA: TGTGCCACCAGCAGAGGGGGACTAGCGTCCTACAATGAGCAGTTCTTC.

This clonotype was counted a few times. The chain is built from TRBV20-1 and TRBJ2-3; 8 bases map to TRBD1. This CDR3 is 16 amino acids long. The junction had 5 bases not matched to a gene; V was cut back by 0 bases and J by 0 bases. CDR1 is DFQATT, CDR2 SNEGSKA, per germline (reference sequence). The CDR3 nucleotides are TGCAGTGCTAGAGATCGGACAGGGAGAAGCACAGATACGCAGTATTTT. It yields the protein CSARDRTGRSTDTQYF.

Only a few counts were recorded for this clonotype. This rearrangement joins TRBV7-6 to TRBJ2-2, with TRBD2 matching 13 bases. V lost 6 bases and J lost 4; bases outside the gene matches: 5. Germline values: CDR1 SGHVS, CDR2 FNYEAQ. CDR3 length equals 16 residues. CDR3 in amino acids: CASRQGLAGFTGELFF. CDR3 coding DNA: TGTGCCAGCAGACAGGGACTAGCGGGGTTCACCGGGGAGCTGTTTTTT.

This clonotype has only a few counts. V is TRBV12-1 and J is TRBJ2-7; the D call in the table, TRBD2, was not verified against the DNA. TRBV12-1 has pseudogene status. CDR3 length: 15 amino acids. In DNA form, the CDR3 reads TGTGCCAGCAGCTTTGCTAGCGGGAGGTTCTACGAGCAGTACTTC. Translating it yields CASSFASGRFYEQYF.

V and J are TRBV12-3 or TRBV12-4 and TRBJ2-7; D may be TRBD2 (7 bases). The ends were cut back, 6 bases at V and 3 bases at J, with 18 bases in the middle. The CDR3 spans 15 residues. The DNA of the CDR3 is TGTGCCAGCAGCTTTCCTTGGGAGGGGGTCTACGAGCAGTACTTC. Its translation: CASSFPWEGVYEQYF.

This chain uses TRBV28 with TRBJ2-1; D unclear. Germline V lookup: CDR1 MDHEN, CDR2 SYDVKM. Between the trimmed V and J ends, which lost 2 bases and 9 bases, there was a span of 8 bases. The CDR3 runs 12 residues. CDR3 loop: CASSLLVSEQFF. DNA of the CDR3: TGTGCCAGCAGTTTACTGGTTAGTGAGCAGTTCTTC.

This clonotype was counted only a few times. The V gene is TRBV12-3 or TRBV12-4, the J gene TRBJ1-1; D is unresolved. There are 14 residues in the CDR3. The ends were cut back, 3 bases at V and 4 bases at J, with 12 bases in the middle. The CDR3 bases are TGTGCCAGCAGTTTGACCGGGAGGATCACTGAAGCTTTCTTT. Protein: CASSLTGRITEAFF.

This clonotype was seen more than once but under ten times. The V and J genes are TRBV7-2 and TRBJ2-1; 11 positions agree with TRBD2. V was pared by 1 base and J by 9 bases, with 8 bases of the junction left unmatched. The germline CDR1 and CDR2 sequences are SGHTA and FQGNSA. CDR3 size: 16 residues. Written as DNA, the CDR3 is TGTGCCAGCAGCTTAGTGGGACTAGCGGATACTATTGAGCAGTTCTTC. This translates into CASSLVGLADTIEQFF.

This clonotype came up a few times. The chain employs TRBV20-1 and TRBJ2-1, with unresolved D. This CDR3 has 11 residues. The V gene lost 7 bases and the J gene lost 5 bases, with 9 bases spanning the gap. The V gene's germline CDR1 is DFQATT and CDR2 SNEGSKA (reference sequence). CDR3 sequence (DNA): TGCAGTGTTGGGGAAAACAATGAGCAGTTCTTC. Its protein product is CSVGENNEQFF.

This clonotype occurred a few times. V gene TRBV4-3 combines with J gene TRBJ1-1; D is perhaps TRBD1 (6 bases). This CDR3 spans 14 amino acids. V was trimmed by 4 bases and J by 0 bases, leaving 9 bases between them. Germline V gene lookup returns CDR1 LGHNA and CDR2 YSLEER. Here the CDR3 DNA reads TGCGCCAGCAGCCCGGGACATATGAACACTGAAGCTTTCTTT. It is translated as CASSPGHMNTEAFF.

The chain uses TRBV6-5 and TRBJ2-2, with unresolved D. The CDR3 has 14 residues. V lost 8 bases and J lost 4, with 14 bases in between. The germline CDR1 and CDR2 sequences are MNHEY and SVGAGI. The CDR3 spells CASGNLGGTGELFF. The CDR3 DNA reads TGTGCCAGCGGTAACTTAGGCGGCACCGGGGAGCTGTTTTTT.

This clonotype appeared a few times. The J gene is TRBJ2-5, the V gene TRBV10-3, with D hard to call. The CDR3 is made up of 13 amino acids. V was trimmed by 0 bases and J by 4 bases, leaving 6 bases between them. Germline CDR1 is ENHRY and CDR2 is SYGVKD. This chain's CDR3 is CAISESPRETQYF. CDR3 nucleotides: TGTGCCATCAGTGAGTCCCCGAGAGAGACCCAGTACTTC.

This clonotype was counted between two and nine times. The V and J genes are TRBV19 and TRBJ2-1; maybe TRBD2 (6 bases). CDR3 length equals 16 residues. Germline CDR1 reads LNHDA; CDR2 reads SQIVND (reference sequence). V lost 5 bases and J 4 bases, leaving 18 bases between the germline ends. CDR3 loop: CASSLPPRDFYNEQFF. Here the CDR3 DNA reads TGTGCCAGTAGTCTTCCCCCCCGGGACTTTTACAATGAGCAGTTCTTC.

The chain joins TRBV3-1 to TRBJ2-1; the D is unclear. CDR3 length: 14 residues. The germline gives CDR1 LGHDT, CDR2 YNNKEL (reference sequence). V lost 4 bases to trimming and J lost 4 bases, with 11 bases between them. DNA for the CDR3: TGTGCCAGCAGCCCTCCCCCGAGGTACAATGAGCAGTTCTTC. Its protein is CASSPPPRYNEQFF.

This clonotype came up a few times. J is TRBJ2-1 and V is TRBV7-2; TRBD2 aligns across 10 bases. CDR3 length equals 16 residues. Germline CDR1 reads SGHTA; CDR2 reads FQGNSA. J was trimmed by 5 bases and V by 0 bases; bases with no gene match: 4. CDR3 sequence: CASSLAQLAGHNEQFF. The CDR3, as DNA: TGTGCCAGCAGCTTAGCGCAACTAGCGGGGCACAATGAGCAGTTCTTC.

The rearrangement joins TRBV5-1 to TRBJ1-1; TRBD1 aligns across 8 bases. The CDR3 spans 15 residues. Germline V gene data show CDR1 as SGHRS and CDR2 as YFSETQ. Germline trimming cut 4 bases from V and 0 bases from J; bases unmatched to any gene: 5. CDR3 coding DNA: TGCGCCAGCAGCCAGGACAGGGCCATGAACACTGAAGCTTTCTTT. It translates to CASSQDRAMNTEAFF.

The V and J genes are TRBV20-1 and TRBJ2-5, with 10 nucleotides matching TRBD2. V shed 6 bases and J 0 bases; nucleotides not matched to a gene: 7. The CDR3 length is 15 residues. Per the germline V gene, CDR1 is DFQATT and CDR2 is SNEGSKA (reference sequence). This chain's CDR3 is CSAIAGGKYQETQYF. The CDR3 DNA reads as TGCAGTGCCATAGCGGGAGGCAAGTACCAAGAGACCCAGTACTTC.

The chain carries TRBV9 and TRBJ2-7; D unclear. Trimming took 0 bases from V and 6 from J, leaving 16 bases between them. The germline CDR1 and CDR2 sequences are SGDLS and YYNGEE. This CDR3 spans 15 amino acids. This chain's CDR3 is CASSVGGPRGSEQYF. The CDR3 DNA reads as TGTGCCAGCAGCGTAGGAGGACCCCGAGGATCCGAGCAGTACTTC.

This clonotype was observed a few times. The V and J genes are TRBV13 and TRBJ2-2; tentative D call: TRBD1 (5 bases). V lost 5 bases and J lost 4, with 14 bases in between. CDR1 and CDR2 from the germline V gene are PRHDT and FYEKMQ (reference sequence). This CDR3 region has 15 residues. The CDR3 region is CASSLLDMSTGELFF. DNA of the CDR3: TGTGCCAGCAGCCTTCTGGACATGTCCACCGGGGAGCTGTTTTTT.

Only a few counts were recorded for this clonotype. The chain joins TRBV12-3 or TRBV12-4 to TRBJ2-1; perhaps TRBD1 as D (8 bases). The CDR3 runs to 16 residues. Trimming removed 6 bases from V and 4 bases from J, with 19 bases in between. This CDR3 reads CASRITGGVSYNEQFF. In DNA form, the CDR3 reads TGTGCCAGCAGGATTACAGGGGGGGTGTCTTACAATGAGCAGTTCTTC.

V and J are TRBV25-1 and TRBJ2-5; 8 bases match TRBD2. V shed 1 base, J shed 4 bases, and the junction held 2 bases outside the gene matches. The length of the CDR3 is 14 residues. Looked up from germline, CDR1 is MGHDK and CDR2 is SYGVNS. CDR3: CASSEFSGVETQYF. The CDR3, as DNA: TGTGCCAGCAGTGAATTTAGCGGGGTAGAGACCCAGTACTTC. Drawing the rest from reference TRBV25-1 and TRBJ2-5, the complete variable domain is EADIYQTPRYLVIGTGKKITLECSQTMGHDKMYWYQQDPGMELHLIHYSYGVNSTEKGDLSSESTVSRIRTEHFPLTLESARPSHTSQYLCASSEFSGVETQYFGPGTRLLVL.

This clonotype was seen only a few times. CDR3 nucleotides: TGCGCCAGCAGCTTGAAGTCTAGCGGGAGGCCGAATCTACAGGGGGAGCAGTTCTTC. Its protein is CASSLKSSGRPNLQGEQFF. The rearrangement links TRBV5-1 to TRBJ2-1; 11 bases line up with TRBD2. Germline CDR1 reads SGHRS; CDR2 reads YFSETQ. The CDR3 is 19 residues long. V was pared by 1 base and J by 10 bases, with 19 bases of the junction left unmatched. The full variable domain, completed using reference TRBV5-1 and TRBJ2-1, is KAGVTQTPRYLIKTRGQQVTLSCSPISGHRSVSWYQQTPGQGLQFLFEYFSETQRNKGNFPGRFSGRQFSNSRSEMNVSTLELGDSALYLCASSLKSSGRPNLQGEQFFGPGTRLTVL.

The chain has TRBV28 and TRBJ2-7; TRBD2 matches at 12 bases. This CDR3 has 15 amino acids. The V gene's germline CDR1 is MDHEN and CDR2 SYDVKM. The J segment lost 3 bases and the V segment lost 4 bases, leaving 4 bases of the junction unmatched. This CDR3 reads CASSSTSGSYYEQYF. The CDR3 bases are TGTGCCAGCAGTTCGACTAGCGGGAGTTACTACGAGCAGTACTTC.

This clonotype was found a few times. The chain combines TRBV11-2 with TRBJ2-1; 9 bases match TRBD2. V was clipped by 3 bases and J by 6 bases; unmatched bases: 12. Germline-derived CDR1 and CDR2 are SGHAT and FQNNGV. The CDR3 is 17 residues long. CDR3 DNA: TGTGCCAGCAGCTTGAGGACCAGCGGGAGGACTCTCAATGAGCAGTTCTTC. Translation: CASSLRTSGRTLNEQFF.